Listed below are T cell receptor beta chains from one sample, sequenced in a study of T cells after posttransplantation cyclophosphamide. Method: immunoSEQ multiplex PCR; TCRdb's copy keeps in-frame clones and lacks some. The data contain over 1,500 clones, around 80% of them singletons. The source material was CD8+ T cells sorted from bone marrow. These receptors were collected from a woman aged 50 to 60 in good health and a related stem cell transplant donor. CDR3s leave out the opening cysteine and the closing phenylalanine or tryptophan. Each record gives: J gene, V gene, CDR3 protein.

J gene: TRBJ2-1
V gene: TRBV9
CDR3 protein: ASSARLTSGRAFEQF

J gene: TRBJ2-1
V gene: TRBV6-1
CDR3 protein: ASSERNLDRGHGEQF

J gene: TRBJ2-3
V gene: TRBV4-1
CDR3 protein: ASSPRAGAPGDTQY

J gene: TRBJ1-2
V gene: TRBV15
CDR3 protein: ATSRVGTGGVYGYT

J gene: TRBJ1-5
V gene: TRBV4-2
CDR3 protein: ASSQPGTGHSNQPQH

J gene: TRBJ1-2
V gene: TRBV7-2
CDR3 protein: ASSTPGGALYGYT

J gene: TRBJ2-7
V gene: TRBV28
CDR3 protein: ASSPSGYEQY

J gene: TRBJ1-2
V gene: TRBV27
CDR3 protein: ASSVTGGYSGGYT

J gene: TRBJ2-2
V gene: TRBV27
CDR3 protein: ASSPPGGSGELF

J gene: TRBJ2-7
V gene: TRBV27
CDR3 protein: ASSFGTSPWY

J gene: TRBJ2-3
V gene: TRBV7-8
CDR3 protein: ASSSLEDTQY

J gene: TRBJ1-2
V gene: TRBV7-8
CDR3 protein: ASSLDPGQLYGYT

J gene: TRBJ2-3
V gene: TRBV27
CDR3 protein: ASSSLRTGSTDTQY

J gene: TRBJ2-2
V gene: TRBV29-1
CDR3 protein: SVDVAGVTGELF

J gene: TRBJ2-1
V gene: TRBV7-3
CDR3 protein: ASSQASGSSYNEQF

J gene: TRBJ2-7
V gene: TRBV7-9
CDR3 protein: ASSSGGGTGASYEQY

J gene: TRBJ2-3
V gene: TRBV18
CDR3 protein: ASTAGASTDTQY

J gene: TRBJ1-5
V gene: TRBV10-2
CDR3 protein: ASSETGGLSNQPQH

J gene: TRBJ1-1
V gene: TRBV19
CDR3 protein: ASSSSGGSNTEAF

J gene: TRBJ1-2
V gene: TRBV19
CDR3 protein: ASSIATGDHYGYT

J gene: TRBJ1-4
V gene: TRBV11-2
CDR3 protein: ASSPTGMAATNEKLF

J gene: TRBJ2-3
V gene: TRBV5-4
CDR3 protein: ASSLGNGQSTDTQY

J gene: TRBJ2-2
V gene: TRBV7-3
CDR3 protein: ASSYDGGLAGPTGELF

J gene: TRBJ1-2
V gene: TRBV14
CDR3 protein: ASSSTGNYGYT

J gene: TRBJ2-1
V gene: TRBV19
CDR3 protein: VSLGGISYNEQF

J gene: TRBJ2-3
V gene: TRBV29-1
CDR3 protein: SVEYSGGVSDTQY

J gene: TRBJ1-5
V gene: TRBV27
CDR3 protein: ASGRQGSNQPQH

J gene: TRBJ1-1
V gene: TRBV10-2
CDR3 protein: ASRSTNTEAF

J gene: TRBJ1-1
V gene: TRBV9
CDR3 protein: ASSVGSPGTEAF

J gene: TRBJ2-1
V gene: TRBV9
CDR3 protein: ASSVLADEQF

J gene: TRBJ2-7
V gene: TRBV7-2
CDR3 protein: ASSLPSGQGDPFEQY

J gene: TRBJ2-2
V gene: TRBV19
CDR3 protein: ASSIGRNTGELF

J gene: TRBJ1-2
V gene: TRBV7-9
CDR3 protein: ASSPGVAGSNYGYT

J gene: TRBJ2-7
V gene: TRBV6-5
CDR3 protein: ASAGGTYEQY

J gene: TRBJ2-7
V gene: TRBV4-1
CDR3 protein: ASSQATGGASYEQY

J gene: TRBJ2-7
V gene: TRBV28
CDR3 protein: ASSHGQGAPYEQY

J gene: TRBJ2-3
V gene: TRBV6-5
CDR3 protein: ASSDIRGRAQY

J gene: TRBJ2-1
V gene: TRBV15
CDR3 protein: ATSSPGLAVHNEQF

J gene: NA
V gene: TRBV27
CDR3 protein: ASSPQRGMGETQY

J gene: TRBJ2-1
V gene: TRBV19
CDR3 protein: ASSIQGFGSEQF

J gene: TRBJ2-1
V gene: TRBV6-5
CDR3 protein: ASSLQPAGNEQF

J gene: TRBJ2-1
V gene: TRBV29-1
CDR3 protein: SVAGPSDYNEQF

J gene: TRBJ2-7
V gene: TRBV9
CDR3 protein: ASSKSGGTSGEQY

J gene: TRBJ2-3
V gene: TRBV5-6
CDR3 protein: ASRGQAATDTQY

J gene: TRBJ2-7
V gene: TRBV19
CDR3 protein: ASSIGTGLSYEQY

J gene: TRBJ2-1
V gene: TRBV7-9
CDR3 protein: ASRQEGFSKRGTYNEQF

J gene: TRBJ1-2
V gene: TRBV28
CDR3 protein: ASSLGPGTGDGYT

J gene: TRBJ2-1
V gene: TRBV28
CDR3 protein: ASSLGGRTNNEQF

J gene: TRBJ1-6
V gene: TRBV7-9
CDR3 protein: ASRPTGGIDSPLH

J gene: TRBJ2-3
V gene: TRBV28
CDR3 protein: ASSRGEPTDTQY

J gene: TRBJ1-5
V gene: TRBV5-1
CDR3 protein: ASSLGQGVQPQH